Shown below are 3 T cell receptor beta chains from a single sample sequenced in a study of CD8+ T cells in alopecia areata. Reverse transcription of extracted RNA yielded cDNA, which provided the sequencing template. TCRdb's table, derived via immunoSEQ multiplex PCR, lists solely in-frame clones and lacks some. Here the sample spans about 210,000 clones, 50% to 70% being singletons. As for treatment: oral pan-JAK inhibitor, 5-10 mg twice daily. Source: CD4+ T cells sorted from blood, taken at week 4, from a patient treated with tofacitinib. The receptors were sampled from a human donor with alopecia areata.

The chain couples TRBV7-2 to TRBJ1-2, with TRBD1 identical over 7 bases. V gave up 5 bases and J gave up 4 bases; unmatched junction bases: 7. CDR1 and CDR2 from the germline V gene are SGHTA and FQGNSA. This CDR3 is 14 amino acids long. CDR3: CASSRDSSSYGYTF. DNA for the CDR3: TGTGCCAGCAGCCGGGACAGTTCTAGCTATGGCTACACCTTC.

CDR3 in DNA: TGTGCCAGCAACGGACAGATGAACACTGAAGCTTTCTTT. Translating gives CASNGQMNTEAFF. The chain uses TRBV2 and TRBJ1-1; D perhaps matches TRBD1 (6 bases). The CDR3 spans 13 residues. Germline V gene lookup returns CDR1 SNHLY and CDR2 FYNNEI. The V and J ends lost 7 bases and 0 bases respectively, with 9 bases between them.

This clone was picked up a small number of times. The chain employs TRBV30 and TRBJ1-6; no reliable D call. V lost 0 bases and J lost 0, with 9 bases in between. Germline V CDR1 and CDR2: GTSNPN, SVGIG (reference sequence). The CDR3 is 16 residues long. The CDR3 protein is CAWSVPSASYNSPLHF. In DNA form, the CDR3 reads TGTGCCTGGAGTGTACCCTCTGCCTCCTATAATTCACCCCTCCACTTT.